Each of the 13 T cell receptor beta chains below was sequenced from the same sample in a study of blood T cell repertoires in COVID-19. Clones were sequenced by immunoSEQ multiplex PCR, and TCRdb holds only the in-frame ones, with some missing. The data hold roughly 260,000 clones, with around nine tenths observed a single time. Sequencing was carried out using peripheral blood. These receptors came from a man between 40 and 49 years old who had recovered from COVID-19.

The chain employs TRBV7-6 and TRBJ2-7; D perhaps matches TRBD2 (6 bases). The CDR3 totals 15 residues. Trimming removed 3 bases from V and 6 bases from J, with 18 bases in between. Germline CDR1 SGHVS, CDR2 FNYEAQ. The DNA for the CDR3 is TGTGCCAGCAGCTTCATGGAGGGGCGCTTCGCCGAGCAGTACTTC. Its translation is CASSFMEGRFAEQYF.

This clone is a singleton in its sample. J is TRBJ2-7 and V is TRBV18, with TRBD2 matching 9 bases. The CDR3 has 16 amino acids. Trimming took 2 bases from V and 1 from J; bases not matched to a gene: 6. CDR1 KGHSH and CDR2 LQKENI come from the germline V gene. CDR3 sequence: CASSPRVTSGSYEQYF. CDR3 bases: TGTGCCAGCTCACCAAGGGTGACTAGCGGTTCCTACGAGCAGTACTTC. Combining the CDR3 with reference TRBV18 and TRBJ2-7 gives the whole variable domain NAGVMQNPRHLVRRRGQEARLRCSPMKGHSHVYWYRQLPEEGLKFMVYLQKENIIDESGMPKERFSAEFPKEGPSILRIQQVVRGDSAAYFCASSPRVTSGSYEQYFGPGTRLTVT.

This rearrangement joins TRBV19 to TRBJ1-4; no clear D gene. Trimming removed 5 bases at V and 4 bases at J, with 11 bases between. This CDR3 region has 14 residues. Germline V gives CDR1 LNHDA, CDR2 SQIVND (reference sequence). CDR3 in DNA: TGTGCCAGTAGTGAGACACGAAATAATGAAAAACTGTTTTTT. Its translation: CASSETRNNEKLFF.

The sample holds one count of this clone. The chain joins TRBV5-1 to TRBJ2-5; 10 bases are shared with TRBD2. CDR1 and CDR2 from the germline V gene are SGHRS and YFSETQ. Trimming took 0 bases from V and 4 from J; bases not matched to a gene: 0. The CDR3 consists of 14 residues. CDR3 in DNA: TGCGCCAGCAGCTTGGGACTAGCGGGAGAGACCCAGTACTTC. Translated: CASSLGLAGETQYF.

V gene TRBV29-1 combines with J gene TRBJ2-7, with D perhaps TRBD2 (7 bases). The CDR3 runs to 19 residues. The ends were cut back, 0 bases at V and 4 bases at J, with 28 bases in the middle. Germline CDR1 reads SQVTM; CDR2 reads ANQGSEA. DNA of the CDR3: TGCAGCGTTGAAGATAGGCAGGGGAGGGAACTAGTGTGGCTTTACGAGCAGTACTTC. Amino acids: CSVEDRQGRELVWLYEQYF.

This rearrangement joins TRBV11-3 to TRBJ2-1, with D perhaps matching TRBD1 (5 bases). Trimming left V 7 bases short and J 6 bases short, with 16 bases between. The CDR3 length is 14 residues. CDR1 and CDR2 (germline): SGHNT, YENEEA. DNA for the CDR3: TGTGCCAGCACCGACGGGCCAGGGCCCAATGAGCAGTTCTTC. Translating it yields CASTDGPGPNEQFF.

The CDR3 protein is CASSLRQGGSEQYF. CDR3 bases: TGTGCCAGCAGCTTACGACAGGGAGGTAGCGAGCAGTACTTC. This rearrangement joins TRBV7-2 to TRBJ2-7, with D possibly TRBD1 on 7 matching bases. CDR1 is SGHTA and CDR2 is FQGNSA in the germline V gene. The ends were cut back, 2 bases at V and 6 bases at J, with 14 bases in the middle. The CDR3 consists of 14 residues.

This CDR3 reads CASSQELADTDTQYF. Here the CDR3 DNA reads TGTGCCAGCAGCCAAGAACTAGCGGACACAGATACGCAGTATTTT. The J gene is TRBJ2-3, the V gene TRBV3-1 (or the pseudogene TRBV3-2); 8 bases are a match to TRBD2. Losses at the gene ends were 0 bases for V and 2 bases for J; bases not matched to a gene: 1. Germline CDR1 LGHDT, CDR2 YNNKEL (reference sequence). This CDR3 comprises 15 residues.

This clone was counted a few times. The rearrangement uses TRBV7-9 and TRBJ2-7; D unresolved. Germline lookup yields CDR1 SEHNR and CDR2 FQNEAQ (reference sequence). CDR3 length equals 15 residues. V was cut by 0 bases and J by 0 bases, with 9 bases left in between. This CDR3 is CASSLAWQASYEQYF. Written as DNA, the CDR3 is TGTGCCAGCAGCTTAGCCTGGCAGGCCTCCTACGAGCAGTACTTC.

The chain combines TRBV29-1 with TRBJ1-2, with 11 positions matching TRBD1. The CDR3 is made up of 14 amino acids. The ends lost 7 bases at V and 5 bases at J; junction bases unmatched: 9. Germline V lookup: CDR1 SQVTM, CDR2 ANQGSEA. The CDR3 sequence is CSADRTGGRYGYTF. For the CDR3, the DNA is TGCAGCGCCGACAGGACAGGGGGCCGATATGGCTACACCTTC. Combining the CDR3 with reference TRBV29-1 and TRBJ1-2 gives the whole variable domain SAVISQKPSRDICQRGTSLTIQCQVDSQVTMMFWYRQQPGQSLTLIATANQGSEATYESGFVIDKFPISRPNLTFSTLTVSNMSPEDSSIYLCSADRTGGRYGYTFGSGTRLTVV.

V is TRBV5-4 and J is TRBJ2-2; 14 bases line up with TRBD2. Germline V gene lookup returns CDR1 SGHNT and CDR2 YYREEE (reference sequence). J was trimmed by 1 base and V by 0 bases; bases with no gene match: 5. The CDR3 is 19 amino acids. CDR3 coding DNA: TGTGCCAGCAGCTTGGCCGGACTAGCGGGGGGTATGAACACCGGGGAGCTGTTTTTT. Translated, it gives CASSLAGLAGGMNTGELFF. Using reference TRBV5-4 and TRBJ2-2 for the parts outside the CDR3, the full variable domain is ETGVTQSPTHLIKTRGQQVTLRCSSQSGHNTVSWYQQALGQGPQFIFQYYREEENGRGNFPPRFSGLQFPNYSSELNVNALELDDSALYLCASSLAGLAGGMNTGELFFGEGSRLTVL.

DNA of the CDR3: TGTGCCAGCAGTTACTCGCGCCAATTCTATGGCTACACCTTC. Translation: CASSYSRQFYGYTF. V usage is TRBV6-5 and J usage is TRBJ1-2; no firm D call. CDR1 and CDR2 from the germline V gene are MNHEY and SVGAGI. The CDR3 has 14 residues. Trimming removed 0 bases from V and 4 bases from J, with 9 bases in between.

The chain uses TRBV10-3 and TRBJ2-1, with 13 bases matching TRBD2. The V gene's germline CDR1 is ENHRY and CDR2 SYGVKD. Trimming cost V 2 bases and J 9 bases; bases outside gene matches: 7. The CDR3 contains 16 residues. For the CDR3, the DNA is TGTGCCATCAGTGAGGAACTAGCGGGAGGGCGGGGTGAGCAGTTCTTC. This sequence encodes CAISEELAGGRGEQFF.